Listed here are 16 T cell receptor beta chains from one sample, sequenced in a study of blood T cell repertoires in COVID-19. Measured with immunoSEQ multiplex PCR; TCRdb has only the in-frame clones, and not every one. This sample has 250,000 to 300,000 clones, with around four fifths found just once. The sequencing input was peripheral blood. All receptors derive from a man aged 60 to 69 who had recovered from COVID-19.

The rearrangement uses TRBV6-2 or TRBV6-3 and TRBJ2-7; D is perhaps TRBD1 (5 bases). V was cut by 2 bases and J by 5 bases, with 19 bases left in between. CDR1 is MNHEY and CDR2 is SVGEGT in the germline V gene. The CDR3 runs 16 residues. The CDR3 bases are TGTGCCAGCAGTTACGGGTCAGGGCCAAGGCGCGACGAGCAGTACTTC. Its protein product is CASSYGSGPRRDEQYF.

The V and J genes are TRBV19 and TRBJ2-7; 10 bases line up with TRBD2. The J call may be wrong; the DNA end is better matched by TRBJ2-1. CDR1 and CDR2 (germline): LNHDA, SQIVND (reference sequence). The CDR3 consists of 15 residues. CDR3 sequence: CASSAPSGRAREQFF. CDR3 in DNA: TGTGCCAGTAGTGCCCCCAGCGGGAGGGCCCGTGAGCAGTTCTTC.

The chain combines TRBV1 with TRBJ2-6; TRBD2 is the table's D call and was not checked against the DNA. TRBV1 is annotated as a pseudogene. The CDR3 is 22 amino acids. In nucleotides, the CDR3 is TGCACCAGCAGCCACGTGGACAGACCGGGACTAGCGGGAGCAGGTGGGGCCAACGTCCTGACTTTC. Protein: CTSSHVDRPGLAGAGGANVLTF.

CDR3 DNA: TGTGCCAGCAGTGAATGGCAGGGCGCAAACTATGGCTACACCTTC. Amino acids: CASSEWQGANYGYTF. V is TRBV6-1 and J is TRBJ1-2, with D perhaps TRBD1 (5 bases). V lost 2 bases, J lost 2 bases, and 12 bases lay in between. CDR1 and CDR2 (germline): MNHNS, SASEGT. The CDR3 is 15 residues long.

The genes are TRBV5-4 and TRBJ2-7, with D possibly TRBD2 on 6 matching bases. The germline V gene has CDR1 SGHNT and CDR2 YYREEE (reference sequence). The CDR3 contains 14 residues. Trimming cost V 4 bases and J 2 bases, with 13 bases left between them. The CDR3 spells CASSRVSGAYEQYF. The CDR3 DNA reads as TGTGCCAGCAGCAGGGTTTCGGGGGCCTACGAGCAGTACTTC. The full variable domain, rest sourced from reference TRBV5-4 and TRBJ2-7, is ETGVTQSPTHLIKTRGQQVTLRCSSQSGHNTVSWYQQALGQGPQFIFQYYREEENGRGNFPPRFSGLQFPNYSSELNVNALELDDSALYLCASSRVSGAYEQYFGPGTRLTVT.

The V gene is TRBV25-1, the J gene TRBJ2-1; the match to TRBD2 covers 12 bases. Germline CDR1 is MGHDK and CDR2 is SYGVNS. This CDR3 has 15 amino acids. V shed 4 bases, J shed 5 bases, and the junction held 3 bases outside the gene matches. The CDR3 nucleotides read TGTGCCAGCAGTGCCTGGACTAGCGGGGACAATGAGCAGTTCTTC. It codes for CASSAWTSGDNEQFF. The entire variable domain, with the rest obtained from reference TRBV25-1 and TRBJ2-1, is as follows: EADIYQTPRYLVIGTGKKITLECSQTMGHDKMYWYQQDPGMELHLIHYSYGVNSTEKGDLSSESTVSRIRTEHFPLTLESARPSHTSQYLCASSAWTSGDNEQFFGPGTRLTVL.

The genes are TRBV5-8 and TRBJ2-1; D may be TRBD2 (6 bases). Germline V gene sequence: CDR1 SGHTS, CDR2 YDEGEE. The CDR3 is made up of 15 amino acids. With 4 bases removed from V and 10 bases from J, the gap between germline ends came to 21 bases. This CDR3 reads CASSGVRAGRKEQFF. The CDR3 nucleotides read TGTGCCAGCAGCGGGGTCAGGGCGGGGCGGAAGGAGCAGTTCTTC.

V and J are TRBV7-9 and TRBJ1-1; TRBD1 matches 7 bases. This CDR3 comprises 14 residues. From germline, CDR1 is SEHNR and CDR2 FQNEAQ (reference sequence). With V trimmed by 5 bases and J by 4 bases, 7 bases remained unmatched. The CDR3 nucleotides read TGTGCCAGCAGCAGCCAGACAGGGACCACTGAAGCTTTCTTT. Translation: CASSSQTGTTEAFF.

This clone has a handful of counts. The V gene is TRBV3-1 (or the pseudogene TRBV3-2), the J gene TRBJ1-5; D not certain. The CDR3 covers 12 residues. The germline V gene encodes CDR1 LGHDT and CDR2 YNNKEL (reference sequence). V gave up 1 base and J gave up 6 bases, with 4 bases separating them. The CDR3 here is CASSQGSQPQHF. CDR3 coding DNA: TGTGCCAGCAGCCAAGGGAGTCAGCCCCAGCATTTT.

The chain carries TRBV6-5 and TRBJ2-7; TRBD1 matches 8 bases. The germline V gene has CDR1 MNHEY and CDR2 SVGAGI. J was trimmed by 0 bases and V by 5 bases; bases with no gene match: 6. This CDR3 contains 15 residues. CDR3 nucleotides: TGTGCCAGCAGTAAGGGACAGGTATACTCCTACGAGCAGTACTTC. Encoded protein: CASSKGQVYSYEQYF.

This chain uses TRBV3-1 (or the pseudogene TRBV3-2) with TRBJ2-6; D might be TRBD2 (7 bases). The CDR3 is 17 residues long. The V end lost 2 bases, the J end lost 4 bases, and 15 bases lay between the germline ends. Germline CDR1 and CDR2: LGHDT and YNNKEL (reference sequence). The DNA of the CDR3 is TGTGCCAGCAGCCAACCTCCGGGGGGCAGAGGGGCCAACGTCCTGACTTTC. Its protein product is CASSQPPGGRGANVLTF.

The table lists this clone with a few counts. V usage is TRBV9 and J usage is TRBJ2-7; 13 bases are a match to TRBD2. CDR1 and CDR2 from the germline V gene are SGDLS and YYNGEE. J gave up 2 bases and V 4 bases, and 3 bases lay outside the gene matches. The CDR3 length is 15 residues. CDR3 residues: CASSLGTSGTYEQYF. The CDR3 coding sequence is TGTGCCAGCAGCCTCGGGACTAGCGGGACCTACGAGCAGTACTTC.

The V call is TRBV3-1 (or the pseudogene TRBV3-2), the J call TRBJ1-4; 9 bases are shared with TRBD1. The CDR3 runs to 16 residues. With 5 bases clipped from V and 3 bases from J, the junction kept 7 bases outside the gene matches. Germline assignment: CDR1 LGHDT and CDR2 YNNKEL (reference sequence). As DNA, the CDR3 is TGTGCCAGCAGCAAGGGACAGGGAGTAGCTAATGAAAAACTGTTTTTT. Translation gives CASSKGQGVANEKLFF.

J is TRBJ1-2 and V is TRBV28; tentatively, D is TRBD1 (6 bases). Germline loops: CDR1 MDHEN, CDR2 SYDVKM. V shed 6 bases and J shed 5 bases, with 19 bases lying between them. The CDR3 covers 15 residues. The CDR3 DNA reads as TGTGCCAGCAGCCAACATTCGACAGGATTTTATGGCTACACCTTC. Encoded protein: CASSQHSTGFYGYTF.

The chain uses TRBV6-5 and TRBJ1-1, with D possibly TRBD1 on 6 matching bases. The germline CDR1 and CDR2 sequences are MNHEY and SVGAGI. The CDR3 extends over 15 amino acids. V lost 5 bases and J 1 base, leaving 14 bases between the germline ends. The CDR3 sequence is CASSLYTGKNTEAFF. The CDR3 nucleotides read TGTGCCAGCAGTCTATATACAGGGAAGAACACTGAAGCTTTCTTT.

V gene TRBV19 combines with J gene TRBJ2-7, with 7 bases fitting TRBD1. Unmatched junction bases numbered 13, after V lost 8 bases and J lost 3 bases. The germline CDR1 and CDR2 sequences are LNHDA and SQIVND (reference sequence). The CDR3 length is 15 residues. The CDR3, as DNA: TGTGCCAGTCGACGGACAGGAACACCCAACTACGAGCAGTACTTC. Translation: CASRRTGTPNYEQYF.